This T cell receptor beta chain stems from a study of beta chain features in type 1 diabetes. Findings of the study overall: Using cDNA template may skew counts toward highly expressing activated cells. There was a moderate but significant shortening of TCRB CDR3s in all four CD4+ subsets of Type 1 diabetes patients.

Reverse transcribing all isolated RNA meant expressed TCRB transcripts were sequenced. Some clones are missing from TCRdb's copy, which holds only in-frame ones; the method was immunoSEQ multiplex PCR. The sample consists of around 690,000 clones, roughly 12% of them appearing once. Germline V CDR1 and CDR2: SEHNR, FQNEAQ (reference sequence). J was trimmed by 4 bases and V by 5 bases; bases with no gene match: 7. The CDR3 totals 16 residues. For this clone: Its target is not known.

The source of this sequence is a man younger than 40 with type 1 diabetes. Sequencing input: naive CD4+ T cells from blood. The rearrangement uses TRBV7-9 and TRBJ1-5; 11 bases map to TRBD1. Here the CDR3 reads CASSPLGQGENQPQHF. The CDR3 DNA sequence: TGTGCCAGCAGCCCGCTGGGACAGGGGGAAAATCAGCCCCAGCATTTT.